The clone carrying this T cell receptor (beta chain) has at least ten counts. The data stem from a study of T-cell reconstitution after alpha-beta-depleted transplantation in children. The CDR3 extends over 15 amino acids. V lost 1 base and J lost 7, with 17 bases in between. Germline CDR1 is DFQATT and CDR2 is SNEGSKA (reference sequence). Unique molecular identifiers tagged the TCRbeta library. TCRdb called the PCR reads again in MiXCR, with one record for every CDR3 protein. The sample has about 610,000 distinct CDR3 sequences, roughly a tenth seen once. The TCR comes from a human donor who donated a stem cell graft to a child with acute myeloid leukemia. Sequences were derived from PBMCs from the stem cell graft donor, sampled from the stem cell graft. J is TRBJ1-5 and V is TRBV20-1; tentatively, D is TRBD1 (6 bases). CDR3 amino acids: CSARGLGGPEQPQHF. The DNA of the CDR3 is TGCAGTGCTAGAGGTCTAGGGGGGCCAGAGCAGCCCCAGCATTTT.